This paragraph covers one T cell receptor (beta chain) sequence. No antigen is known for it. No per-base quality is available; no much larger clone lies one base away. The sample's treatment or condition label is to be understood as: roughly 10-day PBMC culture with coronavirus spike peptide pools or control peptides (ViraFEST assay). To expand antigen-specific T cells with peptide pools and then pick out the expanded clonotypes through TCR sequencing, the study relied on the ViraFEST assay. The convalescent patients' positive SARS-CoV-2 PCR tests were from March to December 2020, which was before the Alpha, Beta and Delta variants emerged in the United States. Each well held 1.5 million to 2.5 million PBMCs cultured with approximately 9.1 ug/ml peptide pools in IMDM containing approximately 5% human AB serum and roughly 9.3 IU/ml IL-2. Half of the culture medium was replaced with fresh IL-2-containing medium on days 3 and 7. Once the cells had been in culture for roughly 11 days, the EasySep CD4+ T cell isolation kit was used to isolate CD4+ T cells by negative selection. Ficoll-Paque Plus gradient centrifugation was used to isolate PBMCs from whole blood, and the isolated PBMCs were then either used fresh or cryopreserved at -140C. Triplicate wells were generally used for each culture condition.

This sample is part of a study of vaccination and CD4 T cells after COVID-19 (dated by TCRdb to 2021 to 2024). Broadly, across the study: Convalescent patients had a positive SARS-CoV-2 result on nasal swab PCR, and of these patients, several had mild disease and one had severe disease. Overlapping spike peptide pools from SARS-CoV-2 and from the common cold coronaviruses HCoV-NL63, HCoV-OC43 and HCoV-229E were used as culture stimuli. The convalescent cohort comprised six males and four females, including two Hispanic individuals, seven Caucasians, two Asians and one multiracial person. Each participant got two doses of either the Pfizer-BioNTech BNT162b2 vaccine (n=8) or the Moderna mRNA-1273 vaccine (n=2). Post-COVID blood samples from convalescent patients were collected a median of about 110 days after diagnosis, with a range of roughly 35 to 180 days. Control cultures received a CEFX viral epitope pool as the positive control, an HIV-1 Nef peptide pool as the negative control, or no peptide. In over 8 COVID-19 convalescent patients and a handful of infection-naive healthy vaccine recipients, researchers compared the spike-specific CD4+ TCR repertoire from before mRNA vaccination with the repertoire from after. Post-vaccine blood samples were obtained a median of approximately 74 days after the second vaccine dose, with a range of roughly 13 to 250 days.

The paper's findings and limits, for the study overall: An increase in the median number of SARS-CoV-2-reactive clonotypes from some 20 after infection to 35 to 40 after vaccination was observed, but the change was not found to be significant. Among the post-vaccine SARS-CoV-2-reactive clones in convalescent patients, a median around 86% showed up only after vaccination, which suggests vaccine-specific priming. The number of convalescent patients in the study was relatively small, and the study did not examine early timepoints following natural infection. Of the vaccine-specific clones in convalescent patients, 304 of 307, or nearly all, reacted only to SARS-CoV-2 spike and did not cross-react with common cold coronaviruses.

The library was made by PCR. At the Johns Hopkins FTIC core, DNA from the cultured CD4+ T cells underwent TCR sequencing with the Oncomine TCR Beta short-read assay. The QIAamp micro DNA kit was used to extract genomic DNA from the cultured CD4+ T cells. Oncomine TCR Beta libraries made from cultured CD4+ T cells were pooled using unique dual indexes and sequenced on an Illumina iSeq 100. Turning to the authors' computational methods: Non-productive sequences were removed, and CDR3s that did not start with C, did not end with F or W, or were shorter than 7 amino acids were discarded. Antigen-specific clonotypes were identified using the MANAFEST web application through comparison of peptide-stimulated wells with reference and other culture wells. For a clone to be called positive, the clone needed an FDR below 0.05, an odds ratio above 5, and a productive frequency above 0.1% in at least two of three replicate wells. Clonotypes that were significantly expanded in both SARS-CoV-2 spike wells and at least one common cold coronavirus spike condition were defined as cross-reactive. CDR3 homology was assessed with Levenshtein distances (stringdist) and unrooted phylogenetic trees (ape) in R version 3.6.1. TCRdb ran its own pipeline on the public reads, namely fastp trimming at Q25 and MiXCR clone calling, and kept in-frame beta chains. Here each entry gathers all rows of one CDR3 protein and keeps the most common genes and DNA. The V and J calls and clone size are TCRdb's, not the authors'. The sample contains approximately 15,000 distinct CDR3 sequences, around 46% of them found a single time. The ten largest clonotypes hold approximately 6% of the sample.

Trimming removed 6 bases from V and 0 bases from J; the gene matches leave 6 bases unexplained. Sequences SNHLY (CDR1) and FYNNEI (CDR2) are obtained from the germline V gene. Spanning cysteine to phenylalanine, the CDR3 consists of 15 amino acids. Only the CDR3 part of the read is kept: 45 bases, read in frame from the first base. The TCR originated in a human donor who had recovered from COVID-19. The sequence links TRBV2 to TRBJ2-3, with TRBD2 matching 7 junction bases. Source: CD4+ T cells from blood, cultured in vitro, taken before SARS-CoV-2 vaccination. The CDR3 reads CASRLASPSTDTQYF. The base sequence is TGTGCCAGCAGACTAGCGTCCCCTAGCACAGATACGCAGTATTTT.